The present entry profiles one TCR beta chain with its context. These data belong to a study of CD8+ T cells in alopecia areata. Isolated RNA was reverse transcribed into cDNA used as the sequencing template. Method: immunoSEQ multiplex PCR; TCRdb's copy keeps in-frame clones and lacks some. Of about 130,000 clones in the sample, approximately 49% are singletons; the top ten hold 18%. Germline CDR1 is MNHEY and CDR2 is SVGAGI. V lost 10 bases and J lost 3; bases outside the gene matches: 5. This CDR3 spans 15 amino acids. V gene TRBV6-5 combines with J gene TRBJ2-1, with 14 bases identical to TRBD2. Sequencing used CD8+ T cells sorted from blood, obtained at week 0. This clonotype originated in a human donor with alopecia areata. The CDR3 DNA follows: TGTGCCACCCCCGGGACTAGCGGGAGCTACAATGAGCAGTTCTTC. This translates into CATPGTSGSYNEQFF.